These 14 T cell receptor beta chains originate from one sample sequenced in a study of T cell responses to AZD1222 COVID-19 vaccine. Sequenced by immunoSEQ multiplex PCR; TCRdb stores in-frame clones only, minus some. The table shows some 150,000 clones, with 92% occurring only once. Sequences were derived from peripheral blood, sampled 28 days after the second AZD1222 dose. All receptors come from an adult who received the AZD1222 COVID-19 vaccine.

The genes are TRBV5-6 and TRBJ2-1; TRBD2 aligns across 8 bases. The CDR3 length is 13 residues. In germline, CDR1 is SGHDT, CDR2 YYEEEE. Germline trimming cut 2 bases from V and 9 bases from J; bases unmatched to any gene: 4. CDR3: CASSFSSGSEQFF. The CDR3 region has the DNA TGTGCCAGCAGCTTTTCCAGCGGGAGTGAGCAGTTCTTC.

The V and J genes are TRBV28 and TRBJ1-1; D remains ambiguous. From germline, CDR1 is MDHEN and CDR2 SYDVKM. The CDR3 is 12 amino acids. Between the trimmed V and J ends, which lost 3 bases and 11 bases, there was a span of 13 bases. CDR3 residues: CASSFQRGEAFF. CDR3 DNA: TGTGCCAGCAGTTTTCAGCGGGGAGAGGCTTTCTTT.

V and J are TRBV14 and TRBJ2-5; D unresolved. CDR3 length: 13 amino acids. Trimming shortened V by 2 bases and J by 3 bases, and 7 bases separated the two germline ends. Germline CDR1 and CDR2: SGHDN and FVKESK. The CDR3 nucleotides read TGTGCCAGCAGCCAAAGAGTTGAAGAGACCCAGTACTTC. Encoded protein: CASSQRVEETQYF.

The chain has TRBV11-2 and TRBJ2-7, with 10 nucleotides matching TRBD1. The V and J ends lost 0 bases and 5 bases, in that order; junction bases with no gene match: 1. This CDR3 has 14 residues. Germline V lookup: CDR1 SGHAT, CDR2 FQNNGV. The CDR3 bases are TGTGCCAGCAGCTTAGACGGGACAGGGGACGAGCAGTACTTC. This gives the protein CASSLDGTGDEQYF.

The chain uses TRBV5-1 and TRBJ1-1; D is undetermined. The V gene's germline CDR1 is SGHRS and CDR2 YFSETQ. The CDR3 totals 13 residues. Trimming took 5 bases from V and 4 from J, leaving 12 bases between them. The CDR3 loop is CASRIGFGTEAFF. The CDR3 DNA sequence: TGCGCCAGCAGGATTGGATTTGGCACTGAAGCTTTCTTT.

The J gene is TRBJ2-1, the V gene TRBV29-1, with unresolved D. V was pared by 0 bases and J by 0 bases, with 12 bases between. The CDR3 spans 16 residues. CDR1 and CDR2 from the germline V gene are SQVTM and ANQGSEA. The CDR3 here is CSVEDRLTFSYNEQFF. As DNA, the CDR3 is TGCAGCGTTGAAGACCGACTGACCTTCTCCTACAATGAGCAGTTCTTC.

The CDR3: CASGLGTSGPETQYF. The CDR3 nucleotides are TGTGCTAGTGGTTTGGGGACTAGCGGCCCAGAGACCCAGTACTTC. The chain carries TRBV12-5 and TRBJ2-5; 10 bases fit TRBD2. The CDR3 is 15 amino acids. V shed 1 base, J shed 4 bases, and the junction held 3 bases outside the gene matches. Germline V gives CDR1 LGHNT, CDR2 FRNRAP.

This rearrangement joins TRBV19 to TRBJ2-1; 7 bases line up with TRBD2. CDR1 and CDR2 from the germline V gene are LNHDA and SQIVND (reference sequence). There are 14 residues in the CDR3. J was trimmed by 5 bases and V by 7 bases; bases with no gene match: 8. The CDR3 sequence is CASTIAGPDNEQFF. CDR3 DNA: TGTGCCAGTACCATAGCGGGCCCCGACAATGAGCAGTTCTTC.

The V gene is TRBV18, the J gene TRBJ2-3; D remains ambiguous. V was trimmed by 1 base and J by 2 bases, leaving 10 bases between them. CDR1 KGHSH and CDR2 LQKENI come from the germline V gene. The CDR3 is made up of 15 amino acids. The DNA of the CDR3 is TGTGCCAGCTCACCACTCGCCGACCACACAGATACGCAGTATTTT. The encoded protein is CASSPLADHTDTQYF.

A few counts support this clone. The chain joins TRBV3-1 (or the pseudogene TRBV3-2) to TRBJ1-5; D ambiguous. Germline V gene lookup returns CDR1 LGHDT and CDR2 YNNKEL (reference sequence). V lost 4 bases to trimming and J lost 4 bases, with 11 bases between them. There are 14 residues in the CDR3. CDR3 loop: CASSRGSGNQPQHF. CDR3 in DNA: TGTGCCAGCAGCCGGGGATCAGGTAATCAGCCCCAGCATTTT.

This sequence joins TRBV27 and TRBJ2-7, with D hard to call. V lost 2 bases, J lost 6 bases, and 14 bases lay in between. In germline, CDR1 is MNHEY, CDR2 SMNVEV (reference sequence). The CDR3 extends over 14 amino acids. In DNA form, the CDR3 reads TGTGCCAGCAGTTTAGGCGGATTACCTACCGAGCAGTACTTC. Its protein is CASSLGGLPTEQYF.

This chain joins TRBV24-1 and TRBJ1-6, with a tentative D call TRBD1 (6 bases). The length of the CDR3 is 14 residues. V was trimmed by 5 bases and J by 7 bases, leaving 11 bases between them. From germline, CDR1 is KGHDR and CDR2 SFDVKD. This chain's CDR3 is CATSGGTRNSPLHF. The CDR3 nucleotides are TGTGCCACCAGTGGGGGGACACGGAATTCACCCCTCCACTTT.

V is TRBV24-1 and J is TRBJ2-7, with no clear D. This CDR3 region has 14 residues. Per the germline V gene, CDR1 is KGHDR and CDR2 is SFDVKD. Trimming stripped 7 bases from V and 2 bases from J, with 14 bases between. The CDR3 region is CATSYGDGTYEQYF. In DNA form, the CDR3 reads TGTGCCACCAGCTACGGTGACGGCACCTACGAGCAGTACTTC.

The sample holds one count of this clone. The gene calls are TRBV27 and TRBJ2-1, with D maybe TRBD2 (5 bases). Trimming cost V 6 bases and J 4 bases, with 19 bases left between them. Germline CDR1 MNHEY, CDR2 SMNVEV (reference sequence). The CDR3 has 16 amino acids. The CDR3 spells CASSRAAGDKYNEQFF. The CDR3 DNA is TGTGCCAGCAGCCGGGCGGCGGGCGACAAATACAATGAGCAGTTCTTC.